This is a list of T cell receptor beta chains from one sample in a study of T-cell reconstitution after alpha-beta-depleted transplantation in children. TCRdb redid the calling of the PCR reads with MiXCR, one entry per CDR3 protein. Of 210,000 or so distinct CDR3 sequences detected, under 9.5% appear once; the ten largest clones hold approximately 6.2%. The specimen was PBMCs from the stem cell graft donor, collected from the stem cell graft. These receptors were obtained from a human donor who donated a stem cell graft to a child with acute lymphoblastic leukemia. Both conserved end residues are part of each CDR3. The order of the fields is J gene, V gene, D gene, clone size, CDR3 protein, CDR3 DNA. A D gene is named only where the DNA matches it firmly. Only some rows state a clone size, as once, few, many or a class for expanded clones.

TRBJ1-5 TRBV5-1 - - CASSLGTLGQSNQPQHF TGCGCCAGCAGCTTGGGGACTCTAGGGCAGAGCAATCAGCCCCAGCATTTT
TRBJ1-1 TRBV5-6 - - CASSLAALGVTFF TGTGCCAGCAGCTTGGCGGCTTTAGGGGTGACTTTCTTT
TRBJ1-1 TRBV3-1 TRBD1 many CASSQDLGRGATEAFF TGTGCCAGCAGCCAAGATCTGGGCAGGGGGGCCACTGAAGCTTTCTTT
TRBJ2-7 TRBV5-1 TRBD1 few CASSPGDSRYEQYF TGCGCCAGCAGCCCAGGGGACAGCCGATACGAGCAGTACTTC
TRBJ2-5 TRBV12-3/TRBV12-4 - few CASSSGWKTQYF TGTGCCAGCAGTTCAGGCTGGAAGACCCAGTACTTC
TRBJ1-5 TRBV5-1 - few CASSLDPYSNQPQHF TGCGCCAGCAGCTTGGACCCTTATAGCAATCAGCCCCAGCATTTT
TRBJ2-2 TRBV12-3/TRBV12-4 - - CASSLGLWGGELFF TGTGCCAGCAGTTTGGGCCTATGGGGCGGGGAGCTGTTTTTT
TRBJ2-7 TRBV4-2 TRBD2 many CASSQEWRGGNYEQYF TGTGCCAGCAGCCAAGAGTGGCGGGGGGGAAACTACGAGCAGTACTTC
TRBJ1-2 TRBV14 - - CASSQDGQFYGYTF TGTGCCAGCAGCCAAGATGGGCAGTTCTATGGCTACACCTTC
TRBJ2-2 TRBV3-1 - few CASSPRGSAGELFF TGTGCCAGCAGCCCCCGGGGGAGTGCCGGGGAGCTGTTTTTT
TRBJ1-2 TRBV11-2 - few CASSHPFDMYYGYTF TGTGCCAGCAGCCATCCCTTCGACATGTACTATGGCTACACCTTC
TRBJ1-2 TRBV5-1 - few CASSLGGPVKGGYTF TGCGCCAGCAGCTTGGGCGGGCCAGTAAAGGGTGGCTACACCTTC
TRBJ2-3 TRBV5-1 TRBD1 few CASSYGTVDTQYF TGCGCCAGCAGTTACGGGACAGTTGACACGCAGTATTTT
TRBJ2-7 TRBV7-2 TRBD2 few CASSSLTSGASYEQYF TGTGCCAGCAGCTCGTTGACTAGCGGGGCGTCCTACGAGCAGTACTTC
TRBJ2-5 TRBV3-1 - - CASSQDLLGEGETQYF TGTGCCAGCAGCCAGGACCTCCTGGGGGAAGGAGAGACCCAGTACTTC
TRBJ1-1 TRBV5-1 - - CASSWGSNTEAFF TGCGCCAGCAGCTGGGGGTCGAACACTGAAGCTTTCTTT
TRBJ1-1 TRBV20-1 TRBD1 many CSATLTGRSATEAFF TGCAGTGCTACCCTGACAGGGCGGTCTGCCACTGAAGCTTTCTTT
TRBJ1-5 TRBV2 - - CASSGQHNQPQHF TGTGCCAGCAGTGGACAGCACAATCAGCCCCAGCATTTT
TRBJ1-2 TRBV2 - - CASPKAGWYGYTF TGTGCCAGCCCAAAAGCGGGGTGGTATGGCTACACCTTC
TRBJ2-3 TRBV11-2 TRBD1 few CASSYSNVLRDRAGDTQYF TGTGCCAGCAGCTACTCAAATGTGCTCCGGGACAGGGCAGGAGATACGCAGTATTTT
TRBJ2-2 TRBV7-2 TRBD1 many CASSLGTGEAGELFF TGTGCCAGCAGCTTGGGGACAGGGGAGGCCGGGGAGCTGTTTTTT
TRBJ1-3 TRBV6-5 - few CASSYGEAGNTIYF TGTGCCAGCAGTTACGGGGAGGCTGGAAACACCATATATTTT
TRBJ2-5 TRBV3-1 TRBD2 many CASSLLVPTVAGGLLQETQYF TGTGCCAGCAGCCTCCTTGTCCCAACCGTAGCGGGGGGACTCTTACAAGAGACCCAGTACTTC
TRBJ1-6 TRBV30 - many CAWSVGGATLHF TGTGCCTGGAGTGTGGGAGGGGCCACCCTCCACTTT
TRBJ1-2 TRBV11-2 - many CASSFWSDTDYGYTF TGTGCCAGCAGCTTCTGGTCTGACACCGACTATGGCTACACCTTC
TRBJ2-6 TRBV5-1 - - CASSLHSLSSGANVLTF TGCGCCAGCAGCTTGCACAGCTTAAGCTCTGGGGCCAACGTCCTGACTTTC
TRBJ2-4 TRBV28 - - CASERQSQNIQYF TGTGCCAGTGAAAGACAGAGTCAAAACATTCAGTACTTC
TRBJ2-1 TRBV7-2 TRBD1 many CASSPDNRGNEQFF TGTGCCAGCAGCCCCGATAACAGGGGGAATGAGCAGTTCTTC
TRBJ2-7 TRBV5-1 - many CASSQSYEQYF TGCGCCAGCAGCCAAAGCTACGAGCAGTACTTC
TRBJ1-1 TRBV5-5 TRBD1 - CASSSTGAEAFF TGTGCCAGCAGCTCGACAGGGGCTGAAGCTTTCTTT
TRBJ2-2 TRBV18 - - CASSPQETGELFF TGTGCCAGCTCACCACAGGAAACCGGGGAGCTGTTTTTT
TRBJ1-6 TRBV19 - once CASSFAGQLGSPLHF TGTGCCAGTAGTTTCGCGGGACAATTGGGTTCACCCCTCCACTTT
TRBJ2-7 TRBV5-1 - few CASSWTPAFEQYF TGCGCCAGCAGCTGGACCCCGGCGTTCGAGCAGTACTTC
TRBJ2-1 TRBV5-6 - - CASSPGRRDEQFF TGTGCCAGCAGCCCCGGCCGGAGAGATGAGCAGTTCTTC
TRBJ1-2 TRBV12-3/TRBV12-4 - few CASSLTGLTYGYTF TGTGCCAGCAGTTTAACAGGACTGACCTATGGCTACACCTTC
TRBJ2-7 TRBV3-1 TRBD2 - CASSQGVAGVYEQYF TGTGCCAGCAGCCAAGGGGTAGCGGGGGTCTACGAGCAGTACTTC
TRBJ2-5 TRBV14 TRBD2 many CASSQDAGGGPQETQYF TGTGCCAGCAGCCAAGATGCGGGCGGGGGGCCCCAAGAGACCCAGTACTTC
TRBJ2-5 TRBV10-3 TRBD2 many CATLAGSRQETQYF TGTGCCACACTAGCGGGGTCTAGACAAGAGACCCAGTACTTC
TRBJ2-3 TRBV6-1 - many CAVRRLDATDTQYF TGTGCTGTAAGGCGTCTAGATGCCACAGATACGCAGTATTTT
TRBJ1-2 TRBV6-1 TRBD1 - CASSPGGQHNYGYTF TGTGCCAGCAGCCCCGGGGGACAGCATAACTATGGCTACACCTTC
TRBJ2-1 TRBV5-1 TRBD2 few CASSLLAGTYNEQFF TGCGCCAGCAGCTTGTTAGCGGGGACCTACAATGAGCAGTTCTTC
TRBJ2-6 TRBV6-2/TRBV6-3 - many CASSYDSSGANVLTF TGTGCCAGCAGTTACGACAGCTCTGGGGCCAACGTCCTGACTTTC
TRBJ2-7 TRBV19 - - CASTFASGDYEQYF TGTGCCAGTACTTTTGCGTCAGGGGATTACGAGCAGTACTTC
TRBJ2-5 TRBV20-1 TRBD2 - CSARDELAGVSGLTETQYF TGCAGTGCTAGAGATGAACTAGCGGGTGTTTCTGGCTTGACGGAGACCCAGTACTTC
TRBJ2-1 TRBV20-1 - many CSATGSRADEQFF TGCAGTGCTACCGGATCGAGGGCGGATGAGCAGTTCTTC
TRBJ2-2 TRBV20-1 - - CSAPWGNTGELFF TGCAGTGCTCCATGGGGGAACACCGGGGAGCTGTTTTTT
TRBJ2-3 TRBV18 TRBD2 - CASSSRTSGGPGDTQYF TGTGCCAGCTCATCCCGGACTAGCGGGGGTCCAGGAGATACGCAGTATTTT
TRBJ1-5 TRBV27 TRBD1 - CASSRAQGGNQPQHF TGTGCCAGCAGTCGAGCACAGGGGGGCAATCAGCCCCAGCATTTT
TRBJ1-6 TRBV11-2 - - CASSSDAGGRGSPLHF TGTGCCAGCAGCTCGGACGCGGGGGGTAGGGGATCACCCCTCCACTTT
TRBJ2-3 TRBV11-2 - - CASSSGTNTQYF TGTGCCAGCAGTTCTGGTACCAATACGCAGTATTTT
TRBJ2-1 TRBV5-1 TRBD2 many CASKVTSGLDNEQFF TGCGCCAGCAAGGTGACTAGCGGCCTTGACAATGAGCAGTTCTTC